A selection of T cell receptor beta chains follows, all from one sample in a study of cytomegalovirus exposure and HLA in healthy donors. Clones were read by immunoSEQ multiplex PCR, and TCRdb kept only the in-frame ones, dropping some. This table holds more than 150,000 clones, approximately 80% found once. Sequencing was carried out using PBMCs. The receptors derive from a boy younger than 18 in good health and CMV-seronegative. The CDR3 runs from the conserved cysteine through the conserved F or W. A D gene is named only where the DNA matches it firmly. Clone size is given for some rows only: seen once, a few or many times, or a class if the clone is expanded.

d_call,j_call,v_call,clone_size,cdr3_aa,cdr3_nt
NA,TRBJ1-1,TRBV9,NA,CASSVGVATYTEAFF,TGTGCCAGCAGCGTAGGGGTTGCGACATACACTGAAGCTTTCTTT
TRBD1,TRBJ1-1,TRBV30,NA,CAWGRQGAGTEAFF,TGTGCCTGGGGCCGACAGGGGGCCGGGACTGAAGCTTTCTTT
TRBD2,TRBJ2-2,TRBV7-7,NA,CASSSGLAATGELFF,TGTGCTAGCAGCTCGGGACTAGCGGCGACCGGGGAGCTGTTTTTT
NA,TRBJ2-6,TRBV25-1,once,CASSGSGVTGSGANVLTF,TGTGCCAGCAGTGGATCCGGGGTAACTGGCTCTGGGGCCAACGTCCTGACTTTC
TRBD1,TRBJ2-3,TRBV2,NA,CASSDGQGDTQYF,TGTGCCAGCAGTGACGGACAGGGCGATACGCAGTATTTT
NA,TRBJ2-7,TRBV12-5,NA,CASGLRDGGSEQYF,TGTGCTAGTGGTTTGAGGGACGGAGGGTCCGAGCAGTACTTC
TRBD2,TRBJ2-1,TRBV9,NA,CASSFTEVGGPGNEQFF,TGTGCCAGCAGCTTCACGGAGGTGGGAGGGCCAGGGAATGAGCAGTTCTTC
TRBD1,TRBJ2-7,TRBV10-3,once,CAISSSGQGVGSSYEQYF,TGTGCCATCAGTAGTTCGGGACAGGGGGTGGGTAGCTCCTACGAGCAGTACTTC
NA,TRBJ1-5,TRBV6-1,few,CASSGYRDEPQHF,TGTGCCAGCAGTGGCTACAGGGATGAGCCCCAGCATTTT
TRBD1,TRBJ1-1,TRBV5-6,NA,CASSLRQGAPRVTEAFF,TGTGCCAGCAGCTTGAGGCAGGGGGCGCCCCGGGTCACTGAAGCTTTCTTT
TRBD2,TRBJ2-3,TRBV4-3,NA,CASSLLAFGESTDTQYF,TGCGCCAGCAGCCTACTAGCGTTCGGGGAGAGCACAGATACGCAGTATTTT